This TCR beta chain was recovered during a study of shared clonotypes between healthy human individuals. Naive CD8 cells comprised CD45RO-negative, CCR7-positively selected cells, excluding terminally differentiated effector memory CD45RA+ cells. Produced via immunoSEQ multiplex PCR; TCRdb's table is partial and in-frame only. The top ten hold less than 0.25% of the sample, which has 700,000 to 950,000 clones, 96% seen once. V was cut by 2 bases and J by 1 base, with 17 bases left in between. The CDR3 is made up of 17 amino acids. Per germline, CDR1 PRHDT and CDR2 FYEKMQ (reference sequence). The source of this sequence is a man aged 25-40 years in good health. The V and J genes are TRBV13 and TRBJ1-1; D is unclear. Sequenced input: naive CD8+ T cells sorted from blood. The CDR3 nucleotides read TGTGCCAGCAGCTTAATCGTCCACGGATTAGGGAACACTGAAGCTTTCTTT. It specifies CASSLIVHGLGNTEAFF.